This TCR beta chain was identified in a study of T-cell reconstitution after alpha-beta-depleted transplantation in children. This clonotype was detected ten times or more. The junction had 8 bases not matched to a gene; V was cut back by 1 base and J by 8 bases. Looked up from germline, CDR1 is SGHVS and CDR2 is FNYEAQ. CDR3 length equals 16 residues. Unique molecular identifiers featured in how the TCRbeta library was prepared. Each CDR3 protein is one row after TCRdb ran MiXCR on the PCR reads. The top ten clones hold around 3.9% of a sample with roughly 400,000 distinct CDR3 sequences, about 20% of them seen once.

This TCR was recovered from a human donor who donated a stem cell graft to a child with acute myeloid leukemia. The sample was PBMCs from the stem cell graft donor, taken from the stem cell graft. This chain links TRBV7-6 with TRBJ2-1, with 10 nucleotides matching TRBD2. The CDR3 is CASSLGTSGIFDEQFF. CDR3 nucleotides: TGTGCCAGCAGCTTAGGAACTAGCGGGATATTCGATGAGCAGTTCTTC.